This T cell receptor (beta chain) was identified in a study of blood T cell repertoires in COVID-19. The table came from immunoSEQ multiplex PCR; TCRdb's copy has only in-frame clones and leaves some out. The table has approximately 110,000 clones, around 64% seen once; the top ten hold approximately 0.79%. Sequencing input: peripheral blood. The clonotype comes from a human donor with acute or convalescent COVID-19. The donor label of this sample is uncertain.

Here the CDR3 DNA reads TGTGCCAGCAGCGTAAAGGGGGCGACTGAAGCTTTCTTT. Its translation: CASSVKGATEAFF. This sequence joins TRBV9 and TRBJ1-1, with TRBD1 matching 7 bases. Germline-derived CDR1 and CDR2 are SGDLS and YYNGEE. The J segment lost 5 bases and the V segment lost 1 base, leaving 2 bases of the junction unmatched. This CDR3 region has 13 residues.